The rows below give T cell receptor beta chains drawn from one sample of a study of T cell repertoires in cytomegalovirus infection. One entry per CDR3 protein results from TCRdb running MiXCR on the reads. The table includes about 440,000 distinct CDR3 sequences, 25% to 40% detected once. The specimen was PBMCs. Every receptor here comes from a human donor in good health (CMV status not recorded). Some clones in this sample may be carry-over from other donors' samples. Both conserved end residues are part of each CDR3. The D gene is left open where the match is weak. Not all rows give a size; the values are once, few, many and, for expanded clones, a class.

V: TRBV6-6
size: NA
D: TRBD1
J: TRBJ1-3
DNA: TGTGCCAGCAGTTCCCTGACAGGGAAAGACTCTGGAAACACCATATATTTT
CDR3: CASSSLTGKDSGNTIYF

V: TRBV12-3/TRBV12-4
size: NA
D: NA
J: TRBJ2-5
DNA: TGTGCCACCTATGATGACAACAGAGGTGGGGAGACCCAGTACTTC
CDR3: CATYDDNRGGETQYF

V: TRBV10-3
size: NA
D: NA
J: TRBJ1-4
DNA: TGTGCCATCAGTGAGTCAGGCCAACCATTTGAAAAACTGTTTTTT
CDR3: CAISESGQPFEKLFF

V: TRBV4-1
size: NA
D: NA
J: TRBJ2-7
DNA: TGCGCCAGCAGCCAGGCTCCGGGGGACTACGAGCAGTACTTC
CDR3: CASSQAPGDYEQYF

V: TRBV12-3/TRBV12-4
size: many
D: NA
J: TRBJ1-2
DNA: TGTGCCAGCAGTCTAGGGCCACAGAACTATGGCTACACCTTC
CDR3: CASSLGPQNYGYTF

V: TRBV6-5
size: few
D: NA
J: TRBJ1-2
DNA: TGTGCCAGCAGTTACTCGAGGCAGTCGAACTATGGCTACACCTTC
CDR3: CASSYSRQSNYGYTF

V: TRBV20-1
size: NA
D: NA
J: TRBJ1-5
DNA: TGCAGTGCTAGATCGGCACAGTTATTAATCAATCAGCCCCAGCATTTT
CDR3: CSARSAQLLINQPQHF

V: TRBV7-8
size: many
D: TRBD2
J: TRBJ2-1
DNA: TGTGCCAGCAGCTCGACTAGCGGGGGGACAAATGAGCAGTTCTTC
CDR3: CASSSTSGGTNEQFF

V: TRBV6-7
size: NA
D: TRBD1
J: TRBJ2-7
DNA: TGTGCCAGCAGTCAGACTAGGGACAGGGGCACCTACGAGCAGTACTTC
CDR3: CASSQTRDRGTYEQYF

V: TRBV20-1
size: few
D: NA
J: TRBJ1-5
DNA: TGCAGTGCTAGAGATCCAGGTGGGGTGCTTCATCAGCCCCAGCATTTT
CDR3: CSARDPGGVLHQPQHF

V: TRBV12-3/TRBV12-4
size: few
D: NA
J: TRBJ2-5
DNA: TGTGCCAGCAGTTTAGCTTCACCAGGCCAAGAGACCCAGTACTTC
CDR3: CASSLASPGQETQYF

V: TRBV18
size: NA
D: TRBD2
J: TRBJ2-7
DNA: TGTGCCAGCTCACCGGGAGCGGGGGGGCGGTACGAGCAGTACTTC
CDR3: CASSPGAGGRYEQYF

V: TRBV20-1
size: NA
D: TRBD2
J: TRBJ2-7
DNA: TGCAGTGTAGCGGGGGGGCCCCTCGAGCAGTACTTC
CDR3: CSVAGGPLEQYF

V: TRBV7-2
size: many
D: NA
J: TRBJ2-5
DNA: TGTGCCAGCAGCCCCGACTATGGTTCAGAGACCCAGTACTTC
CDR3: CASSPDYGSETQYF

V: TRBV2
size: many
D: NA
J: TRBJ2-3
DNA: TGTGCCAGCAGTGAAGGAGGGGAGAACACAGATACGCAGTATTTT
CDR3: CASSEGGENTDTQYF

V: TRBV19
size: few
D: TRBD2
J: TRBJ2-3
DNA: TGTGCCAGTAGGCCCGAGGAAAGCGGGGGGGTTCTTCCTTACAACACAGATACGCAGTATTTT
CDR3: CASRPEESGGVLPYNTDTQYF

V: TRBV27
size: NA
D: TRBD1
J: TRBJ2-7
DNA: TGTGCCAGCAGCCAGGGACAGGATTTATCCTACGAGCAGTACTTC
CDR3: CASSQGQDLSYEQYF

V: TRBV6-5
size: NA
D: NA
J: TRBJ1-2
DNA: TGTGCCAGCAGCCCACCGAAAGAAACAGGGAGGTTTGGCTACACCTTC
CDR3: CASSPPKETGRFGYTF

V: TRBV10-3
size: NA
D: NA
J: TRBJ1-2
DNA: TGTGCCATCAGTGAGCCGGGGTCGGCGCACACCTTC
CDR3: CAISEPGSAHTF

V: TRBV19
size: NA
D: TRBD1
J: TRBJ1-1
DNA: TGTGCCAGTAGTACCCGAGGACAGGGAACCCCTAACACTGAAGCTTTCTTT
CDR3: CASSTRGQGTPNTEAFF

V: TRBV27
size: NA
D: NA
J: TRBJ1-1
DNA: TGTGCCAGCAGTTTTTTCTGGGGGTCGTCGAACACTGAAGCTTTCTTT
CDR3: CASSFFWGSSNTEAFF

V: TRBV20-1
size: NA
D: NA
J: TRBJ2-7
DNA: TGCAGTGCTAGAAAGGGACTCGACTACGAGCAGTACTTC
CDR3: CSARKGLDYEQYF

V: TRBV20-1
size: NA
D: TRBD1
J: TRBJ1-1
DNA: TGCAGTGCTGGCAGGACAGGGGGCACTGAAGCTTTCTTT
CDR3: CSAGRTGGTEAFF

V: TRBV7-2
size: NA
D: TRBD1
J: TRBJ1-1
DNA: TGTGCCAGCAGATCCATCCGGGACAGTGTGAGGAACACTGAAGCTTTCTTT
CDR3: CASRSIRDSVRNTEAFF

V: TRBV7-8
size: many
D: NA
J: TRBJ2-7
DNA: TGTGCCAGCAGCTCGGGGGGCAAGAGCAGCGAGCAGTACTTC
CDR3: CASSSGGKSSEQYF

V: TRBV28
size: once
D: NA
J: TRBJ1-6
DNA: TGTGCCAGCATTTGTGCAGGGTCCTATAATTCACCCCTCCACTTT
CDR3: CASICAGSYNSPLHF

V: TRBV28
size: few
D: TRBD1
J: TRBJ2-5
DNA: TGTGCCAGCAGCCCCTGGACAGGGAAAGAGACCCAGTACTTC
CDR3: CASSPWTGKETQYF

V: TRBV5-1
size: NA
D: TRBD1
J: TRBJ1-1
DNA: TGCGCCAGCAGCTTGGGACCGGGACAGCAGAACACTGAAGCTTTCTTT
CDR3: CASSLGPGQQNTEAFF

V: TRBV7-8
size: many
D: TRBD1
J: TRBJ1-4
DNA: TGTGCCAGCAGCTTAGCGGGACAGGGCGGGTCGGGAAAACTGTTTTTT
CDR3: CASSLAGQGGSGKLFF

V: TRBV9
size: few
D: NA
J: TRBJ1-6
DNA: TGTGCCAGCAGCACCCGCCGGGACTCCTATAATTCACCCCTCCACTTT
CDR3: CASSTRRDSYNSPLHF

V: TRBV18
size: NA
D: NA
J: TRBJ2-2
DNA: TGTGCCAGCTCACCAGTCCAGGGAATTACCGGGGAGCTGTTTTTT
CDR3: CASSPVQGITGELFF

V: TRBV6-1
size: NA
D: TRBD2
J: TRBJ2-1
DNA: TGTGCCAGTTCGCTAGCGGGGAACAATGAGACTTTCTTC
CDR3: CASSLAGNNETFF

V: TRBV20-1
size: NA
D: TRBD2
J: TRBJ2-1
DNA: TGCAGTGCTATGTTGACTAGCGGCAATGAGCAGTTCTTC
CDR3: CSAMLTSGNEQFF

V: TRBV19
size: NA
D: NA
J: TRBJ1-1
DNA: TGTGCCAGTAGTACGGGGGTTGAAGCTTTCTTT
CDR3: CASSTGVEAFF

V: TRBV7-2
size: many
D: NA
J: TRBJ1-2
DNA: TGTGCCAGCAGCTTAGCGCTGTCGGGTTTGGGCTACACCTTC
CDR3: CASSLALSGLGYTF

V: TRBV11-2
size: many
D: TRBD1
J: TRBJ2-7
DNA: TGTGCCAGCAGCTTCGACAGGGGGGGCTACGAGCAGTACTTC
CDR3: CASSFDRGGYEQYF

V: TRBV7-9
size: few
D: NA
J: TRBJ2-5
DNA: TGTGCCAGCAGCTCGGCGGGGCGGCAAGAGACCCAGTACTTC
CDR3: CASSSAGRQETQYF

V: TRBV20-1
size: NA
D: NA
J: TRBJ2-7
DNA: TGCAGTGCCGGAAGGGGCACCTACGAGCAGTACTTC
CDR3: CSAGRGTYEQYF

V: TRBV29-1
size: NA
D: NA
J: TRBJ2-2
DNA: TGCAGCGGCCAGGACACCGGGGAGCTGTTTTTT
CDR3: CSGQDTGELFF

V: TRBV7-2
size: NA
D: TRBD2
J: TRBJ2-7
DNA: TGTGCCAGCAGCTTAGAGAGCGGGAGAACGGTTGAGCAGTACTTC
CDR3: CASSLESGRTVEQYF

V: TRBV5-4
size: few
D: NA
J: TRBJ1-1
DNA: TGTGCCAGCAGCTTGAAGGGGGGCGCAGGGAACACTGAAGCTTTCTTT
CDR3: CASSLKGGAGNTEAFF

V: TRBV7-9
size: NA
D: TRBD1
J: TRBJ1-2
DNA: TGTGCCAGCAGCTCGGGACAGGGGTACTATGGCTGCACCTTC
CDR3: CASSSGQGYYGCTF

V: TRBV27
size: NA
D: NA
J: TRBJ2-7
DNA: TGTGCCAGCAGTAATACAGGCCCCGCCGGGCAGTACTTC
CDR3: CASSNTGPAGQYF

V: TRBV4-2
size: NA
D: TRBD2
J: TRBJ2-1
DNA: TGTGCCAGCAGCCAAGGTGAACTAGCGGGGGGGGTTGGGGTCTACAATGAGCAGTTCTTC
CDR3: CASSQGELAGGVGVYNEQFF

V: TRBV6-5
size: few
D: NA
J: TRBJ2-1
DNA: TGTGCCAGCAGTTCTGAAGGCTCCTACAATGAGCAGTTCTTC
CDR3: CASSSEGSYNEQFF

V: TRBV20-1
size: NA
D: NA
J: TRBJ1-1
DNA: TGCAGTGCAACCCCGGGAGCTCGGAACACTGAAGCTTTCTTT
CDR3: CSATPGARNTEAFF

V: TRBV19
size: NA
D: NA
J: TRBJ2-3
DNA: TGTGCCAGTAGTATAGTGCCAGGGCCAGATACGCAGTATTTT
CDR3: CASSIVPGPDTQYF

V: TRBV12-3/TRBV12-4
size: few
D: NA
J: TRBJ2-7
DNA: TGTGCCAGCAGTCGACGGGACCAGAGTCACTACGAGCAGTACTTC
CDR3: CASSRRDQSHYEQYF

V: TRBV11-3
size: many
D: NA
J: TRBJ1-1
DNA: TGTGCCAGCAGCCGAAGGGAGAACACTGAAGCTTTCTTT
CDR3: CASSRRENTEAFF

V: TRBV7-9
size: many
D: TRBD1
J: TRBJ2-3
DNA: TGTGCCAGCAGCTTAGAACAGGGGGAGGAAGCAGATACGCAGTATTTT
CDR3: CASSLEQGEEADTQYF

V: TRBV6-1
size: once
D: TRBD2
J: TRBJ2-3
DNA: TGTGCCAGCAGTGTGGAGCGGCGGGGGGCCTCAGATACGCAGAATTTT
CDR3: CASSVERRGASDTQNF

V: TRBV20-1
size: NA
D: NA
J: TRBJ1-2
DNA: TGCAGTGCTAGGGACGGGTTATTCTATGGCTACACCTTC
CDR3: CSARDGLFYGYTF

V: TRBV5-4
size: few
D: NA
J: TRBJ1-1
DNA: TGTGCCAGCAGCTCTGTAGGGGGTTTAGGCACTGAAGCTTTCTTT
CDR3: CASSSVGGLGTEAFF

V: TRBV7-2
size: few
D: NA
J: TRBJ2-5
DNA: TGTGCCAGCAGCTTAGGGTTTGGGGCTTTCGAGACCCAGTACTTC
CDR3: CASSLGFGAFETQYF

V: TRBV2
size: few
D: NA
J: TRBJ2-3
DNA: TGTGCCAGCAGCTACTTAGCGTGGGATACGCAGTATTTT
CDR3: CASSYLAWDTQYF

V: TRBV12-3/TRBV12-4
size: NA
D: NA
J: TRBJ1-2
DNA: TGTGCCAGCAGTCCCGGGACAAAGGGAAACACCTTC
CDR3: CASSPGTKGNTF

V: TRBV7-2
size: few
D: NA
J: TRBJ1-2
DNA: TGTGCCAGCAGCGGAGGCCTCCGGGGCGGCTACACCTTC
CDR3: CASSGGLRGGYTF

V: TRBV6-1
size: many
D: TRBD1
J: TRBJ1-5
DNA: TGTGCCAGCAGTGTACAAAAGGGGGCCAATCAGCCCCAGCATTTT
CDR3: CASSVQKGANQPQHF

V: TRBV20-1
size: NA
D: NA
J: TRBJ2-1
DNA: TGCAGTGCCACCCCTAGAAGCCTTTACAATGAGCAGTTCTTC
CDR3: CSATPRSLYNEQFF